Listed below are T cell receptor beta chains from one sample, sequenced in a study of CD8 T cells in Susac syndrome. TCRdb called the immunoSEQ multiplex PCR reads again in MiXCR, with one record for every CDR3 protein. The sample carries about 180,000 distinct CDR3 sequences, about 95% recorded once. Sequencing was carried out using CD8+ T cells from PBMCs. These receptors all come from a human donor with multiple sclerosis. CDR3s include the opening cysteine and the closing phenylalanine or tryptophan. Each record gives: CDR3 length, J gene, V gene, D gene, CDR3 protein, CDR3 DNA. The D gene is left open where the match is weak.

16 TRBJ2-1 TRBV7-8 NA CASSLLGYGVSNEQFF TGTGCCAGCAGCTTACTAGGGTATGGGGTTTCCAATGAGCAGTTCTTC
14 TRBJ1-1 TRBV9 NA CASSPKDRNTEAFF TGTGCCAGCAGCCCAAAAGACAGGAACACTGAAGCTTTCTTT
15 TRBJ2-3 TRBV20-1 TRBD2 CSASGTSGGADTQYF TGCAGTGCTTCCGGGACTAGCGGGGGAGCAGATACGCAGTATTTT
12 TRBJ1-1 TRBV15 NA CATSTRRTEAFF TGTGCCACCAGCACAAGAAGGACTGAAGCTTTCTTT
16 TRBJ2-1 TRBV9 NA CASSPRLVGSYNEQFF TGTGCCAGCAGCCCAAGACTTGTTGGGTCCTACAATGAGCAGTTCTTC
12 TRBJ1-5 TRBV19 NA CASRGGAQPQHF TGTGCCAGTAGGGGGGGAGCTCAGCCCCAGCATTTT
12 TRBJ2-1 TRBV6-6 NA CASSPAYDEQFF TGTGCCAGCAGTCCCGCATACGATGAGCAGTTCTTC
17 TRBJ2-2 TRBV5-1 NA CASSLAGRQGNTGELFF TGCGCCAGCAGCTTGGCCGGTCGGCAGGGGAACACCGGGGAGCTGTTTTTT
12 TRBJ2-5 TRBV30 NA CAWSAAGPPQYF TGTGCCTGGAGTGCGGCGGGCCCACCACAGTACTTC
15 TRBJ2-7 TRBV5-1 NA CASSLDGPGSYEQYF TGCGCCAGCAGCTTGGATGGTCCAGGCTCCTACGAGCAGTACTTC
17 TRBJ1-2 TRBV20-1 NA CSARDGFYGRHNYGYTF TGCAGTGCTAGAGATGGGTTCTACGGCCGGCACAACTATGGCTACACCTTC
16 TRBJ2-1 TRBV6-5 TRBD2 CASSYPMSGGSREQFF TGTGCCAGCAGTTACCCCATGAGCGGGGGGTCAAGGGAGCAGTTCTTC
16 TRBJ2-7 TRBV29-1 TRBD2 CSVEGAGGRGSYEQYF TGCAGCGTTGAAGGAGCGGGAGGGAGAGGCTCCTACGAGCAGTACTTC
14 TRBJ2-7 TRBV27 TRBD1 CASSFMGQGGEQYF TGTGCCAGCAGTTTTATGGGACAGGGTGGCGAGCAGTACTTC
14 TRBJ2-5 TRBV3-1 NA CASSQDQRRETQYF TGTGCCAGCAGCCAAGACCAAAGGCGGGAGACCCAGTACTTC
16 TRBJ2-3 TRBV11-2 TRBD2 CASSLVTGGRVDTQYF TGTGCCAGCAGCTTAGTCACGGGAGGGCGGGTAGATACGCAGTATTTT
12 TRBJ2-7 TRBV5-6 NA CASSHGTTEQYF TGTGCCAGCAGCCATGGGACGACGGAGCAGTACTTC
12 TRBJ1-2 TRBV5-1 NA CASSFGSYGYTF TGCGCCAGCAGCTTCGGCAGCTATGGCTACACCTTC
18 TRBJ2-7 TRBV11-2 TRBD2 CASSHIDPGLAGTYEQYF TGTGCCAGCAGCCATATCGATCCGGGACTAGCGGGGACCTACGAGCAGTACTTC
10 TRBJ2-5 TRBV27 NA CASSLGTQYF TGTGCCAGCAGTTTAGGGACCCAGTACTTC
10 TRBJ1-5 TRBV5-1 NA CARQGQPQHF TGCGCCAGACAGGGCCAGCCCCAGCATTTT
13 TRBJ2-7 TRBV29-1 NA CSVDGGQIYEQYF TGCAGCGTTGATGGGGGGCAGATCTACGAGCAGTACTTC
14 TRBJ2-7 TRBV27 TRBD2 CASSISGDGYEQYF TGTGCCAGCAGCATTAGCGGGGACGGCTACGAGCAGTACTTC
16 TRBJ2-5 TRBV7-9 TRBD2 CASSLSTGLAKETQYF TGTGCCAGCAGCTTAAGTACGGGACTAGCGAAGGAGACCCAGTACTTC
14 TRBJ2-5 TRBV7-7 NA CASGEGGYQETQYF TGTGCCAGCGGGGAGGGGGGCTACCAAGAGACCCAGTACTTC